This TCR beta chain stems from a study of technical replicates of blood from several donors. This CDR3 spans 15 amino acids. V dropped 0 bases and J dropped 4 bases, with 11 bases sitting between them. The germline V gene encodes CDR1 SGHRS and CDR2 YFSETQ. TCRdb keeps only in-frame clones here, not all; method: immunoSEQ multiplex PCR. Here the sample spans under 80,000 clones, approximately 96% being singletons. This clone was observed once. Sequenced material: T cells isolated from PBMCs. The origin of this receptor is a human donor in good health. The chain recombines TRBV5-1 with TRBJ2-1; possibly TRBD2 for D (5 bases). For the CDR3, the DNA is TGCGCCAGCAGCTTGGGGGGAGAGGGTTACAATGAGCAGTTCTTC. Translating gives CASSLGGEGYNEQFF.